What follows describes a single T cell receptor beta chain. What it binds is not known. The junction does not match germline at one end; this may be a read error. Here immunoSEQ multiplex PCR was the method, and the copy in TCRdb shows in-frame clones only, minus some. The sample has some 150,000 clones; under 95% are singletons. This sample is part of a study of T cell responses to AZD1222 COVID-19 vaccine. Notes on the study in general: The span of vaccine-associated CD4 TCRs extended across spike, with dominance at 160-218 and 743-854.

CDR1 is MNHNS, CDR2 SASEGT, per germline. CDR3 length: 15 residues. This receptor was taken from an adult in good health. Sequenced material: peripheral blood, taken on day 0 of AZD1222 vaccination. V usage is TRBV6-1 and J usage is TRBJ1-4; D might be TRBD1 (6 bases). CDR3: CASREGGPGNEKLFF. The CDR3 coding sequence is TGTGCCAGCAGGGAAGGGGGTCCGGGTAATGAAAAACTGTTTTTT.